This TCR beta chain was obtained from a study of CD8 T cells in ankylosing spondylitis. Study observations and caveats: There was reportedly significant enrichment of clones that were disease-linked in matched ankylosing spondylitis synovial fluid. CD8+ disease-linked clones were present at relatively low frequencies in blood. Apparently characteristic of ankylosing spondylitis blood was a TCR beta motif (fewer than ten highly homologous variants).

This clonotype was seen more than once but under ten times. Its antigen is not known. This CDR3 has 15 residues. With 4 bases removed from V and 4 bases from J, the gap between germline ends came to 13 bases. Germline V lookup: CDR1 LGHNA, CDR2 YNFKEQ. TCRdb reanalysed the 5' RACE reads using MiXCR and keeps one entry per CDR3 protein. In the table there are 700,000 to 850,000 distinct CDR3 sequences, 12% of which are singletons. V gene TRBV4-2 combines with J gene TRBJ2-2; D perhaps matches TRBD2 (5 bases). Material for sequencing was blood, either unsorted or a sorted T cell fraction (not recorded which). The sequence derives from a male donor with ankylosing spondylitis. CDR3 DNA sequence: TGTGCCAGCAGCCCGTGGCCCGGAGGCACCGGGGAGCTGTTTTTT. It yields the protein CASSPWPGGTGELFF.